These T cell receptor beta chains were read from a single sample in a study of OX40 agonist ivuxolimab in advanced cancers. Repertoires were generated with immunoSEQ multiplex PCR, while TCRdb's copy carries only in-frame clones and drops some. Of around 100,000 clones listed, approximately 90% are singletons. The sequencing used CD4+ or CD8+ T cells sorted from blood, collected in a trial of the OX40 agonist ivuxolimab. Source of these receptors: an adult with an advanced solid tumor such as melanoma, head and neck, liver or kidney cancer. Each CDR3 is given with its conserved first and last residue. D genes are given only for firm matches. A row's size may be missing; if present it is once, few, many or a size class.

clone size: NA; V gene: TRBV27; J gene: TRBJ2-1; D gene: TRBD2; CDR3 DNA: TGTGCCAGCAGGAAGGGACTAGCGGGAGGCGACAATGAGCAGTTCTTC; CDR3 protein: CASRKGLAGGDNEQFF
clone size: NA; V gene: TRBV9; J gene: TRBJ2-7; D gene: NA; CDR3 DNA: TGTGCCAGCAGCGTAAGCCCCATGGGGGCGTACGAGCAGTACTTC; CDR3 protein: CASSVSPMGAYEQYF
clone size: NA; V gene: TRBV30; J gene: TRBJ1-4; D gene: TRBD1; CDR3 DNA: TGTGCCTGGAGCCTACAGGGGGCGAGGGAAAAACTGTTTTTT; CDR3 protein: CAWSLQGAREKLFF
clone size: NA; V gene: TRBV28; J gene: TRBJ2-7; D gene: NA; CDR3 DNA: TGTGCCAGCAGTTCGATCCAGGGGTTCAACGAGCAGTACTTC; CDR3 protein: CASSSIQGFNEQYF
clone size: NA; V gene: TRBV2; J gene: TRBJ2-3; D gene: NA; CDR3 DNA: TGTGCTTCCTCGTGGACAGATACGCAGTATTTT; CDR3 protein: CASSWTDTQYF
clone size: NA; V gene: TRBV4-1; J gene: TRBJ2-7; D gene: NA; CDR3 DNA: TGCGCCAGCAGCCAAGATCCCCTGGGGGAGCAGTACTTC; CDR3 protein: CASSQDPLGEQYF
clone size: NA; V gene: TRBV28; J gene: TRBJ1-4; D gene: NA; CDR3 DNA: TGTGCCAGCACCCCGTCGAGATCCGCTGGGATTGCAACTAATGAAAAACTGTTTTTT; CDR3 protein: CASTPSRSAGIATNEKLFF
clone size: NA; V gene: TRBV19; J gene: TRBJ2-1; D gene: NA; CDR3 DNA: TGTGCCAGTAGTCCGCGGGACCGGTGGGACAATGAGCAGTTCTTC; CDR3 protein: CASSPRDRWDNEQFF
clone size: NA; V gene: TRBV30; J gene: TRBJ2-5; D gene: NA; CDR3 DNA: TGTGCCTGGAGCGGTGGAGGGGGTGGAGAGACCCAGTACTTC; CDR3 protein: CAWSGGGGGETQYF
clone size: NA; V gene: TRBV28; J gene: TRBJ1-3; D gene: NA; CDR3 DNA: TGTGCCAGCAGTTCCCCCCCGGGATCACCTGGAAACACCATATATTTT; CDR3 protein: CASSSPPGSPGNTIYF
clone size: NA; V gene: TRBV28; J gene: TRBJ1-2; D gene: TRBD1; CDR3 DNA: TGTGCCAGCACCGCCGACAGGGTGTCTCACTATGGCTACACCTTC; CDR3 protein: CASTADRVSHYGYTF
clone size: NA; V gene: TRBV7-6; J gene: TRBJ1-1; D gene: NA; CDR3 DNA: TGTGCCAGCAGCTTAGAAGGTCCCACTGAAGCTTTCTTT; CDR3 protein: CASSLEGPTEAFF
clone size: NA; V gene: TRBV11-3; J gene: TRBJ2-7; D gene: TRBD1; CDR3 DNA: TGTGCCAGCAGCTTAGGCCGGGACAGGGGGTCCTACGAGCAGTACTTC; CDR3 protein: CASSLGRDRGSYEQYF
clone size: NA; V gene: TRBV7-2; J gene: TRBJ2-3; D gene: TRBD2; CDR3 DNA: TGTGCCAGCAGCTTAGCCCGAATATCTAGCGGGACTACAGATACGCAGTATTTT; CDR3 protein: CASSLARISSGTTDTQYF
clone size: once; V gene: TRBV27; J gene: TRBJ1-2; D gene: NA; CDR3 DNA: TGTGCCAGCAGTCTCAAATCCCACAGGGTCTGGGACTATGGCTACACCTTC; CDR3 protein: CASSLKSHRVWDYGYTF
clone size: NA; V gene: TRBV7-9; J gene: TRBJ1-1; D gene: NA; CDR3 DNA: TGTGCCAGCAGCCCCACAACGGAAGCTTTCTTT; CDR3 protein: CASSPTTEAFF
clone size: NA; V gene: TRBV6-1; J gene: TRBJ1-4; D gene: TRBD1; CDR3 DNA: TGTGCCAGCAGTATTCGACAGGGTAATGAAAAACTGTTTTTT; CDR3 protein: CASSIRQGNEKLFF
clone size: NA; V gene: TRBV5-4; J gene: TRBJ2-1; D gene: TRBD2; CDR3 DNA: TGTGCCAGCAGCTGGGGGGGAGCGGGAATAGGAGACAATGAGCAGTTCTTC; CDR3 protein: CASSWGGAGIGDNEQFF
clone size: NA; V gene: TRBV29-1; J gene: TRBJ2-3; D gene: NA; CDR3 DNA: TGCAGCGTCCGACAGGACCTCACAGATACGCAGTATTTT; CDR3 protein: CSVRQDLTDTQYF
clone size: NA; V gene: TRBV5-6; J gene: TRBJ2-1; D gene: TRBD2; CDR3 DNA: TGTGCCAGCAGCTGGGGACTAGCGGGATTAGAGCAGTTCTTC; CDR3 protein: CASSWGLAGLEQFF
clone size: NA; V gene: TRBV11-2; J gene: TRBJ2-1; D gene: NA; CDR3 DNA: TGTGCCAGCAGCTTTGTTACCTATGAGCAGTTCTTC; CDR3 protein: CASSFVTYEQFF
clone size: NA; V gene: TRBV11-2; J gene: TRBJ2-3; D gene: NA; CDR3 DNA: TGTGCCAGCAGCGCTAGCATCACCCATCCAGATACGCAGTATTTT; CDR3 protein: CASSASITHPDTQYF
clone size: NA; V gene: TRBV28; J gene: TRBJ2-4; D gene: NA; CDR3 DNA: TGTGCCAGCAGCCAAGGACAAGCCAAAAACATTCAGTACTTC; CDR3 protein: CASSQGQAKNIQYF
clone size: NA; V gene: TRBV4-1; J gene: TRBJ2-5; D gene: NA; CDR3 DNA: TGCGCCAGCAGCCAGGACCTACGGGGACGGGGGTCGAGGACCCAGTACTTC; CDR3 protein: CASSQDLRGRGSRTQYF
clone size: NA; V gene: TRBV27; J gene: TRBJ2-1; D gene: NA; CDR3 DNA: TGTGCCAGCAGTTTAGTCCGGACCACCGACGGGGAGCAGTTCTTC; CDR3 protein: CASSLVRTTDGEQFF
clone size: NA; V gene: TRBV7-8; J gene: TRBJ1-5; D gene: TRBD1; CDR3 DNA: TGTGCCAGCGCCTTAGGGACAGGGGGCATGAGGGAGCCCCAGCATTTT; CDR3 protein: CASALGTGGMREPQHF
clone size: NA; V gene: TRBV7-2; J gene: TRBJ1-5; D gene: NA; CDR3 DNA: TGTGCCAGCAGCTTGTTTGATAACACTCAGCCCCAGCATTTT; CDR3 protein: CASSLFDNTQPQHF
clone size: NA; V gene: TRBV18; J gene: TRBJ2-3; D gene: TRBD2; CDR3 DNA: TGTGCCAGCTCACCAACGACTAGCGGGTTGACAGATACGCAGTATTTT; CDR3 protein: CASSPTTSGLTDTQYF
clone size: NA; V gene: TRBV28; J gene: TRBJ2-1; D gene: TRBD2; CDR3 DNA: TGTGCCAGCAAAAGGCTAGCGGGCGGGAATGAGCAGTTCTTC; CDR3 protein: CASKRLAGGNEQFF
clone size: NA; V gene: TRBV5-4; J gene: TRBJ2-2; D gene: TRBD1; CDR3 DNA: TGTGCCAGCAGCTTACAGACAGGGCTAGGCACCGGGGAGCTGTTTTTT; CDR3 protein: CASSLQTGLGTGELFF
clone size: NA; V gene: TRBV7-4; J gene: TRBJ1-2; D gene: TRBD1; CDR3 DNA: TGTGCCAGCAGCTTAGCGGGGGACAGGGATTTTGACTATGGCTACACCTTC; CDR3 protein: CASSLAGDRDFDYGYTF
clone size: NA; V gene: TRBV7-7; J gene: TRBJ2-1; D gene: TRBD2; CDR3 DNA: TGTGCCAGCAATCCATTGGGTGTAGCGGGAGGTGAGCAGTTCTTC; CDR3 protein: CASNPLGVAGGEQFF
clone size: NA; V gene: TRBV4-3; J gene: TRBJ1-5; D gene: NA; CDR3 DNA: TGCGCCAGCAGCCAAGAATTGGCTAAGCCCTATCAGCCCCAGCATTTT; CDR3 protein: CASSQELAKPYQPQHF
clone size: NA; V gene: TRBV7-3; J gene: TRBJ2-3; D gene: NA; CDR3 DNA: TGTGCCAGCAGCTTCCAACAGACAGATACGCAGTATTTT; CDR3 protein: CASSFQQTDTQYF
clone size: NA; V gene: TRBV7-3; J gene: TRBJ1-5; D gene: NA; CDR3 DNA: TGTGCCAGCAGCCCCGGGCCGGACCAGCCCCAGCATTTT; CDR3 protein: CASSPGPDQPQHF
clone size: NA; V gene: TRBV5-4; J gene: TRBJ1-1; D gene: NA; CDR3 DNA: TGTGCCAGCAGCTTGGCCGGGATGAACACTGAAGCTTTCTTT; CDR3 protein: CASSLAGMNTEAFF
clone size: few; V gene: TRBV7-8; J gene: TRBJ2-7; D gene: NA; CDR3 DNA: TGTGCCAGCAGCTTAGCAAGGGTCGACTACGAGCAGTACTTC; CDR3 protein: CASSLARVDYEQYF
clone size: NA; V gene: TRBV7-2; J gene: TRBJ1-2; D gene: TRBD1; CDR3 DNA: TGTGCCAGCAGCCCAAGACAGGGGGGATATGGCTACACCTTC; CDR3 protein: CASSPRQGGYGYTF
clone size: NA; V gene: TRBV5-3; J gene: TRBJ2-7; D gene: NA; CDR3 DNA: TGTGCCAGCAGCACCAGTACCGGGGGCATGTACGAGCAGTACTTC; CDR3 protein: CASSTSTGGMYEQYF
clone size: NA; V gene: TRBV28; J gene: TRBJ2-1; D gene: TRBD1; CDR3 DNA: TGTGCCAGCAGTTTATACAGGGGGCAATACAATGAGCAGTTCTTC; CDR3 protein: CASSLYRGQYNEQFF
clone size: NA; V gene: TRBV7-3; J gene: TRBJ2-1; D gene: TRBD1; CDR3 DNA: TGTGCCAGCAGCGGGACAGGGGGCGCATACAATGAGCAGTTCTTC; CDR3 protein: CASSGTGGAYNEQFF
clone size: NA; V gene: TRBV7-9; J gene: TRBJ2-2; D gene: TRBD2; CDR3 DNA: TGTGCCAGCAGCACGAGGACCGGGAGGGCCGACACCGGGGAGCTGTTTTTT; CDR3 protein: CASSTRTGRADTGELFF
clone size: NA; V gene: TRBV11-2; J gene: TRBJ2-7; D gene: TRBD1; CDR3 DNA: TGTGCCAGCAGCTTTGACAGGGACGAGCAGTACTTC; CDR3 protein: CASSFDRDEQYF
clone size: once; V gene: TRBV7-2; J gene: TRBJ2-7; D gene: TRBD2; CDR3 DNA: TGTGCCAGCAGCTTAGGGCTAGCGGGCGCCTACGAGCAGTACTTC; CDR3 protein: CASSLGLAGAYEQYF
clone size: once; V gene: TRBV7-2; J gene: TRBJ2-7; D gene: NA; CDR3 DNA: TGTGCCAGCAGCTTAGCTACCAGATACGAGCAGTACTTC; CDR3 protein: CASSLATRYEQYF
clone size: NA; V gene: TRBV15; J gene: TRBJ2-7; D gene: TRBD1; CDR3 DNA: TGTGCCACCGGCTTTGGACAGGGCGACGAGCAGTACTTC; CDR3 protein: CATGFGQGDEQYF